The 10 T cell receptor beta chains reported below all come from one sample, sequenced in a study of T cell changes during pregnancy in multiple sclerosis. Sequencing was performed with immunoSEQ multiplex PCR; in TCRdb, only in-frame clones are kept and a portion is missing. The table shows about 28,000 clones, with about 85% occurring only once. Sequenced material: CD8+ T cells from peripheral blood mononuclear cells, taken after pregnancy. The receptors were gathered from a female donor with multiple sclerosis, enrolled in a pregnancy study.

This clone was observed a handful of times. This chain joins TRBV27 and TRBJ1-6, with no clear D. The CDR3 totals 13 residues. Between the trimmed V and J ends, which lost 6 bases and 7 bases, there was a span of 10 bases. Germline V gene lookup returns CDR1 MNHEY and CDR2 SMNVEV (reference sequence). The CDR3 DNA reads TGTGCCAGCAGACTAGCCAGGAATTCACCCCTCCACTTT. It encodes CASRLARNSPLHF.

The rearrangement links TRBV10-2 to TRBJ1-6; the D gene is possibly TRBD1 (5 bases). Germline assignment: CDR1 WSHSY and CDR2 SAAADI. This CDR3 comprises 16 residues. The V end lost 2 bases, the J end lost 9 bases, and 17 bases lay between the germline ends. CDR3 sequence: CASSEGRGRRSSPLHF. The CDR3 region has the DNA TGCGCCAGCAGTGAGGGGAGGGGACGGCGCAGTTCACCCCTCCACTTT.

The rearrangement links TRBV15 to TRBJ2-3, with TRBD2 matching 8 bases. The length of the CDR3 is 15 residues. J lost 3 bases, V lost 1 base, and 3 bases had no gene match. Germline loops: CDR1 LNHNV, CDR2 YYDKDF (reference sequence). CDR3 amino acids: CATSRAAGETDTQYF. CDR3 DNA: TGTGCCACCAGCAGAGCAGCGGGAGAGACAGATACGCAGTATTTT.

This clone was observed a few times. CDR3 sequence reads: CASNSGVGVSPLHF. CDR3 bases: TGTGCCAGCAACTCAGGGGTAGGGGTTTCACCCCTCCACTTT. The chain has TRBV2 and TRBJ1-6, with D possibly being TRBD1 (6 bases). Trimming took off 7 bases at V and 9 bases at J, with 16 bases between the two ends. Germline-derived CDR1 and CDR2 are SNHLY and FYNNEI. CDR3 length equals 14 residues.

This clone was seen a single time. The CDR3 DNA reads TGCGCCAGCAGCCACGTCGGGCGGGGTGAAGATACGCAGTATTTT. This encodes CASSHVGRGEDTQYF. This chain uses TRBV4-1 with TRBJ2-3, with D tentatively TRBD2 (6 bases). CDR3 length: 15 amino acids. Germline V gene sequence: CDR1 MGHRA, CDR2 YSYEKL. Trimming removed 3 bases at V and 5 bases at J, with 15 bases between.

The chain is built from TRBV6-4 and TRBJ2-3, with 10 bases aligning to TRBD2. The germline V gene has CDR1 MRHNA and CDR2 SNTAGT. The CDR3 is made up of 15 amino acids. With V trimmed by 5 bases and J by 4 bases, 6 bases remained unmatched. In DNA, the CDR3 is TGTGCCAGCAGTCCCACTAGCGGGGTTGCAGATACGCAGTATTTT. Amino acid sequence: CASSPTSGVADTQYF.

The chain recombines TRBV4-3 with TRBJ1-2; D might be TRBD1 (5 bases). V was trimmed by 4 bases and J by 7 bases, leaving 19 bases between them. In germline, CDR1 is LGHNA, CDR2 YSLEER. The CDR3 runs 15 residues. The CDR3 region has the DNA TGCGCCAGCAGCCGCATTACGGGGGGTGTTGGTGGCTACACCTTC. Residues: CASSRITGGVGGYTF.

The gene calls are TRBV5-4 and TRBJ1-2, with D possibly TRBD1 on 6 matching bases. The germline V gene has CDR1 SGHNT and CDR2 YYREEE (reference sequence). This CDR3 comprises 14 residues. The V gene lost 4 bases and the J gene lost 4 bases, with 14 bases spanning the gap. CDR3 amino acids: CASSTRTERYGYTF. In nucleotides, the CDR3 is TGTGCCAGCAGCACCCGGACAGAGCGCTATGGCTACACCTTC.

V gene TRBV28 combines with J gene TRBJ1-5, with D unclear. V was trimmed by 3 bases and J by 0 bases, leaving 9 bases between them. Germline V gene sequence: CDR1 MDHEN, CDR2 SYDVKM. This CDR3 region has 15 residues. The CDR3 loop is CASSLELYSNQPQHF. CDR3 coding DNA: TGTGCCAGCAGTTTGGAGCTTTATAGCAATCAGCCCCAGCATTTT.

This sequence joins TRBV4-1 and TRBJ1-6, with 8 nucleotides matching TRBD1. J gave up 1 base and V 1 base, and 3 bases lay outside the gene matches. The V gene's germline CDR1 is MGHRA and CDR2 YSYEKL. This CDR3 contains 17 residues. CDR3 region: CASSQAQGASYNSPLHF. The CDR3 nucleotides are TGCGCCAGCAGCCAAGCTCAGGGGGCATCCTATAATTCACCCCTCCACTTT.